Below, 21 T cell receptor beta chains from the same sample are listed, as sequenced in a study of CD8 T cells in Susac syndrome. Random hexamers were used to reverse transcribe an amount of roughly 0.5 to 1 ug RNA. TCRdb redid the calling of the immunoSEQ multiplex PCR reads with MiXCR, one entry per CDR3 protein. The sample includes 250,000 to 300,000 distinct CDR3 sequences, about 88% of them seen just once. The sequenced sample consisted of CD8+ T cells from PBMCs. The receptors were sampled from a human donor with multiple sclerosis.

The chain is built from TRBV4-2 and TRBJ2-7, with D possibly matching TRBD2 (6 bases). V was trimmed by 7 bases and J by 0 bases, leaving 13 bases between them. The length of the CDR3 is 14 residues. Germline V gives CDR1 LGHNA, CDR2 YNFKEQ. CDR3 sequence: CASTWEVSSYEQYF. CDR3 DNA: TGTGCCAGCACCTGGGAGGTTTCCTCCTACGAGCAGTACTTC.

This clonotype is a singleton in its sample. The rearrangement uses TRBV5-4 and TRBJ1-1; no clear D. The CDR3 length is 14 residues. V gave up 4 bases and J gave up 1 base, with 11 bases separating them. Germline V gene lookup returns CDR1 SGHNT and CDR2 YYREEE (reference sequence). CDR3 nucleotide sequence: TGTGCCAGCAGCGCAGCCGACGCGAACACTGAAGCTTTCTTT. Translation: CASSAADANTEAFF.

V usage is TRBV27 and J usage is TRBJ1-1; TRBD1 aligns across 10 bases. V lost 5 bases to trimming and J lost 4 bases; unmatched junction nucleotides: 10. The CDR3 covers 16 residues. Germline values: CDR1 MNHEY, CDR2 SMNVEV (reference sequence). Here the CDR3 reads CASSPLGQGSGTEAFF. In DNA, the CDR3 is TGTGCCAGCAGTCCCTTGGGACAGGGGTCGGGCACTGAAGCTTTCTTT.

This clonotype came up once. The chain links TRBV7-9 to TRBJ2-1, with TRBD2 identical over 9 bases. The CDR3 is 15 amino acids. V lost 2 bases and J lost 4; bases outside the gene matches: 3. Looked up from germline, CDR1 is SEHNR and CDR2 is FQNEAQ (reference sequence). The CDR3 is CASSLTAGGYNEQFF. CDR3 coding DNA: TGTGCCAGCAGCTTAACGGCGGGAGGGTACAATGAGCAGTTCTTC.

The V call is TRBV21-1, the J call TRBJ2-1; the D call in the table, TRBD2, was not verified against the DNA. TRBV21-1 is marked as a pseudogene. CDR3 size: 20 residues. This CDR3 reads CASSKVWGPLPAETDNEQFF. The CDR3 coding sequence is TGTGCCAGCAGCAAAGTCTGGGGCCCTCTCCCAGCGGAGACAGACAATGAGCAGTTCTTC.

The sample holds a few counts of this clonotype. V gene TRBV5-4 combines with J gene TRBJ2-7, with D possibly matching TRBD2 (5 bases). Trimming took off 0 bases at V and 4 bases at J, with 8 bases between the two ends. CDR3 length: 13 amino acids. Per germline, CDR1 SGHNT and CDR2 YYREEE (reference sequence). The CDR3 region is CASSLGPGYEQYF. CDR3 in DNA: TGTGCCAGCAGCTTGGGCCCGGGATACGAGCAGTACTTC.

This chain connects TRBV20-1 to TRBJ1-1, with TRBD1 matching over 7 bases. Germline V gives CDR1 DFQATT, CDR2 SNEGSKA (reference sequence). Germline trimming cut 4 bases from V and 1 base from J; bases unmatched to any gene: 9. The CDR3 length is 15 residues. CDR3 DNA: TGCAGTGCTAAGGGGGGGACAGCCTCGAACACTGAAGCTTTCTTT. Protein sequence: CSAKGGTASNTEAFF.

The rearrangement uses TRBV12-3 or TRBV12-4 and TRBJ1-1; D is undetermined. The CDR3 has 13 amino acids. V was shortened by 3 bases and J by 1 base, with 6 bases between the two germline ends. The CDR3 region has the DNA TGTGCCAGCAGTTTCCTGTGGAACACTGAAGCTTTCTTT. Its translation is CASSFLWNTEAFF.

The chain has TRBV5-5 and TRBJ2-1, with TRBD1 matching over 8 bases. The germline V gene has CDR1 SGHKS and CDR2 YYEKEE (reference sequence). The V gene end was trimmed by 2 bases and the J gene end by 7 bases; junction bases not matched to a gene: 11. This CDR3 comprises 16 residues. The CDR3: CASSFWTGTEANEQFF. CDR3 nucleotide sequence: TGTGCCAGCAGCTTCTGGACAGGGACGGAGGCTAATGAGCAGTTCTTC.

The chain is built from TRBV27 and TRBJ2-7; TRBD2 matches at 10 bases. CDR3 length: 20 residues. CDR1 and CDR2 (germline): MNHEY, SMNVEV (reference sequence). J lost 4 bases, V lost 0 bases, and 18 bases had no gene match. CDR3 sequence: CASSLSRPDISSGSRYEQYF. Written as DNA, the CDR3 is TGTGCCAGCAGTTTATCCCGTCCCGATATCTCTAGCGGGAGTAGGTACGAGCAGTACTTC.

CDR3 nucleotide sequence: TGTGCCAGCAGTTTCTCGAGTAACACTGAAGCTTTCTTT. This translates into CASSFSSNTEAFF. The rearrangement uses TRBV28 and TRBJ1-1; no definite D call. Germline CDR1 MDHEN, CDR2 SYDVKM. The V gene lost 3 bases and the J gene lost 2 bases, with 7 bases spanning the gap. The CDR3 loop spans 13 amino acids.

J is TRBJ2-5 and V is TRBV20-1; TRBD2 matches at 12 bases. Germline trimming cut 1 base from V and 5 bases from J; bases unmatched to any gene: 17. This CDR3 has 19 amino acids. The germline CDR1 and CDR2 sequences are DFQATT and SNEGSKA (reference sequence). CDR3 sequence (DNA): TGCAGTGCTAGAGGGGGGGAGACTAGCGGGAGTAAAATGAGGGAGACCCAGTACTTC. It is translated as CSARGGETSGSKMRETQYF.

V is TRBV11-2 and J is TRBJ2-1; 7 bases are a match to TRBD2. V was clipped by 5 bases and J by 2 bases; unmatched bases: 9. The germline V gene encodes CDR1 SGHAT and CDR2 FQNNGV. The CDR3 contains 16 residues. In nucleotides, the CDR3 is TGTGCCAGCAGCCCTCAGTCAGCGGGGACCTACAATGAGCAGTTCTTC. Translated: CASSPQSAGTYNEQFF.

In DNA, the CDR3 is TGTGCCAGCAGCCCAGGACAGGGTTTGGACAATGAGCAGTTCTTC. It specifies CASSPGQGLDNEQFF. The chain employs TRBV7-3 and TRBJ2-1; 8 bases line up with TRBD1. The CDR3 is 15 residues long. J gave up 5 bases and V 5 bases, and 8 bases lay outside the gene matches. The V gene's germline CDR1 is SGHTA and CDR2 FQGTGA.

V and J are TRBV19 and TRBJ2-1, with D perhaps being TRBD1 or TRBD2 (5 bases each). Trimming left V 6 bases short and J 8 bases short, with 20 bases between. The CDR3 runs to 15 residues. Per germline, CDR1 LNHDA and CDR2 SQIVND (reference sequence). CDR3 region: CASRTGTLAVDEQFF. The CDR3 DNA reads TGTGCCAGTAGGACCGGGACGCTAGCCGTCGATGAGCAGTTCTTC.

The CDR3 coding sequence is TGTGCCAGCAGCCTGGGACAGGGATTGCAGTACTTC. Its protein is CASSLGQGLQYF. The chain couples TRBV11-2 to TRBJ2-7; 9 bases agree with TRBD1. V lost 5 bases and J lost 9; bases outside the gene matches: 5. CDR1 is SGHAT, CDR2 FQNNGV, per germline. The CDR3 extends over 12 amino acids.

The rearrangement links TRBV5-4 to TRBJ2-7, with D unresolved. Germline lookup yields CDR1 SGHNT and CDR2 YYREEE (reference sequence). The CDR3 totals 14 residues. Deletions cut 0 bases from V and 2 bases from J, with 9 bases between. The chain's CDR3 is CASSLEQSPYEQYF. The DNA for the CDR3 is TGTGCCAGCAGCTTGGAACAGTCTCCCTACGAGCAGTACTTC.

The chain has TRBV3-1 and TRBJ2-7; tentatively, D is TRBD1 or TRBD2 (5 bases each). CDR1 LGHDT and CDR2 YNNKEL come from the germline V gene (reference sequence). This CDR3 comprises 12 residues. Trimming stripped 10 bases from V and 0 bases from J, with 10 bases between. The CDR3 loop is CATRDDSYEQYF. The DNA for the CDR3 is TGTGCCACCCGGGACGACTCCTACGAGCAGTACTTC.

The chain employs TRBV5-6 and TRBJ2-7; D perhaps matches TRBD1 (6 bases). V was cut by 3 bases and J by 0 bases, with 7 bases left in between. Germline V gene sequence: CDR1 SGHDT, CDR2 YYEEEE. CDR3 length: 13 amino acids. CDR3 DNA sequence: TGTGCCAGCAGCTGGGACACCTCCTACGAGCAGTACTTC. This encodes CASSWDTSYEQYF.

The chain's CDR3 is CASSPYMKDNYEQYF. The DNA of the CDR3 is TGTGCCAGCAGTCCGTACATGAAGGACAACTACGAGCAGTACTTC. The chain recombines TRBV28 with TRBJ2-7; D might be TRBD1 (5 bases). Germline values: CDR1 MDHEN, CDR2 SYDVKM. V dropped 5 bases and J dropped 3 bases, with 17 bases sitting between them. This CDR3 region has 15 residues. The full variable domain, its missing parts supplied by reference TRBV28 and TRBJ2-7, is DVKVTQSSRYLVKRTGEKVFLECVQDMDHENMFWYRQDPGLGLRLIYFSYDVKMKEKGDIPEGYSVSREKKERFSLILESASTNQTSMYLCASSPYMKDNYEQYFGPGTRLTVT.

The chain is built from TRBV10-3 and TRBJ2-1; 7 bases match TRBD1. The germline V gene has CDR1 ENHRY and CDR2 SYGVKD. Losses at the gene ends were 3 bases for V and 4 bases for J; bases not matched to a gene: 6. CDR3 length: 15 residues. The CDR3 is CAISERAGGYNEQFF. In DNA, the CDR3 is TGTGCCATCAGTGAACGGGCAGGGGGATACAATGAGCAGTTCTTC.